This T cell receptor (beta chain) was obtained from a study of T cells in Graves' hyperthyroidism and ophthalmopathy. For the study at large: Blood from the periphery was taken at initial diagnosis, before any treatment. Study-wide points: Peripheral blood also featured most of the thyroid clonotypes expanded above 0.001.

This CDR3 has 17 amino acids. Per the germline V gene, CDR1 is SGHTA and CDR2 is FQGNSA. The V end lost 1 base, the J end lost 0 bases, and 12 bases lay between the germline ends. This clonotype was observed a few times. Its specificity is unknown. Amplification of TCR beta CDR3 regions used RNA as the template. Carried out on the TCR CDR3, a first-round RT-PCR used the HTBI primer set. TCRdb re-called the multiplex PCR reads through MiXCR, storing one row per CDR3 protein. In the table there are fewer than 800,000 distinct CDR3 sequences, 16% of which are singletons. Specimen: blood. This TCR derives from a man between 18 and 35 years old with Graves' hyperthyroidism. The rearrangement links TRBV7-2 to TRBJ1-4; D uncertain. The CDR3 DNA reads as TGTGCCAGCAGCTTAGGGCCAGCCATTGCAACTAATGAAAAACTGTTTTTT. Protein: CASSLGPAIATNEKLFF.